Detailed here is one T cell receptor (beta chain). Antigen: not known. The CDR3 length is 14 residues. The germline V gene has CDR1 LGHNA and CDR2 YNFKEQ. Trimming at V came to 4 bases and at J to 0 bases, leaving 2 bases not matched to a gene. Some clones are missing from TCRdb's copy, which holds only in-frame ones; the method was immunoSEQ multiplex PCR. The sample lists around 17,000 clones, 70% to 75% seen once, with 8.5% to 9.5% in the top ten. The data were obtained in a study of T cell clonotyping in hematopoietic cell transplantation. Overall study results and limits: At the given depth, recipient repertoires were over 97% de novo clonotypes. CD4 and CD8 repertoire contributions could not be separated without sorting. After transplant, recipient diversity fell while pathologically expanded clonotypes grew through day 180. Graft donor and pretransplant recipient Inverse Simpson Index values predicted broader posttransplant TCR diversity.

The sequence came from a woman aged 55-70 years in good health. Some clones in this sample may be carry-over from other donors' samples. The genes are TRBV4-2 and TRBJ2-7, with 8 bases matching TRBD1. Input material: peripheral blood mononuclear cells. For the CDR3, the DNA is TGTGCCAGCAGCCCAGGGGGCAGCTCCTACGAGCAGTACTTC. It specifies CASSPGGSSYEQYF.